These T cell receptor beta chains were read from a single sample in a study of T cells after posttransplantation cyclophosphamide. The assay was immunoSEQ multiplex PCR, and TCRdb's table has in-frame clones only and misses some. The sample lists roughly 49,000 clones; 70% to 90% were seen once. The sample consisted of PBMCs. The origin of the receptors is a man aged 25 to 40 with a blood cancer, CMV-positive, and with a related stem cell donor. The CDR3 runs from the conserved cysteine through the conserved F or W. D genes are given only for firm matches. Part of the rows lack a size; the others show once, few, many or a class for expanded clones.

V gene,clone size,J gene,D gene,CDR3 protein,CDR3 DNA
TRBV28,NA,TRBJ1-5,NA,CASLYQAGPNQPQHF,TGTGCCAGCTTATACCAAGCGGGACCCAATCAGCCCCAGCATTTT
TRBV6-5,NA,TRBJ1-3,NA,CASSYSQTGGNTIYF,TGTGCCAGCAGTTACTCACAGACGGGAGGAAACACCATATATTTT
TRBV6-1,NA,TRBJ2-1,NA,CASSLDEGSNNEQFF,TGTGCCAGCAGCCTCGATGAGGGATCAAACAATGAGCAGTTCTTC
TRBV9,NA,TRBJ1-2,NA,CASSVAQTGSYGYTF,TGTGCCAGCAGCGTAGCCCAGACGGGGAGCTATGGCTACACCTTC
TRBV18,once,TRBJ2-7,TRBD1,CASSPAIRTGRAEQYF,TGTGCCAGCTCACCGGCTATACGGACAGGCCGGGCTGAGCAGTACTTC
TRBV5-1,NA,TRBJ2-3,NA,CASSLEGSLASTDTQYF,TGCGCCAGCAGCTTGGAGGGTTCACTAGCAAGCACAGATACGCAGTATTTT
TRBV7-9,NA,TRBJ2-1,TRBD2,CASSPSSGRDYNEQFF,TGTGCCAGCAGCCCCTCTAGCGGGAGAGACTACAATGAGCAGTTCTTC
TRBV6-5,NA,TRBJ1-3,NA,CASTLVRSGNTIYF,TGTGCCAGCACTCTCGTCCGCTCTGGAAACACCATATATTTT
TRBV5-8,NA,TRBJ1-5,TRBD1,CASSLLGGGYQPQHF,TGTGCCAGCAGCTTGCTAGGAGGGGGCTATCAGCCCCAGCATTTT
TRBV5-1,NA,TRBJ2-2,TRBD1,CASRTGVNTGELFF,TGCGCCAGTAGGACAGGTGTTAACACCGGGGAGCTGTTTTTT
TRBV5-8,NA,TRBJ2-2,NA,CASSREQGFTGELFF,TGTGCCAGCAGCAGGGAACAGGGTTTCACCGGGGAGCTGTTTTTT
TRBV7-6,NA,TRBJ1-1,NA,CASSLGPGLEDTEAFF,TGTGCCAGCAGCTTAGGACCGGGATTGGAGGATACTGAAGCTTTCTTT
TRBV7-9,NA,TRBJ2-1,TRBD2,CASRGPSGTYNEQFF,TGTGCCAGCAGGGGCCCTAGCGGAACTTACAATGAGCAGTTCTTC
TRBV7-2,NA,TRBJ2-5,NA,CASSLRRSQETQYF,TGTGCCAGCAGCTTAAGGAGGAGCCAAGAGACCCAGTACTTC
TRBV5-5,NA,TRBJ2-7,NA,CASSSNTGLLMPYEQYF,TGTGCCAGCAGCTCTAATACCGGACTACTAATGCCCTACGAGCAGTACTTC
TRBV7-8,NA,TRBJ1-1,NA,CASSLYGNTEAFF,TGTGCCAGCAGCTTGTACGGGAACACTGAAGCTTTCTTT
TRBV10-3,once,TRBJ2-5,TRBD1,CAISVLSTGTGTQQYF,TGTGCCATCAGTGTACTCAGTACCGGGACAGGAACCCAGCAGTACTTC
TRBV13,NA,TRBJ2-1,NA,CASSLGGGEQFF,TGTGCCAGCAGCTTAGGTGGCGGTGAGCAGTTCTTC
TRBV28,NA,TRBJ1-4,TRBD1,CASIRGTANEKLFF,TGTGCCAGCATCCGGGGGACAGCTAATGAAAAACTGTTTTTT
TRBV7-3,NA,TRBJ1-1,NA,CASSRTRGTEAFF,TGTGCCAGCAGTCGTACCCGGGGGACTGAAGCTTTCTTT
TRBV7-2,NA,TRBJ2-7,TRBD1,CASSLGGQGNEQYF,TGTGCCAGCAGCTTAGGGGGACAGGGAAACGAGCAGTACTTC
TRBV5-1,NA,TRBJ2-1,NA,CASSLAAGVTNGFF,TGCGCCAGCAGCTTGGCGGCAGGGGTCACGAATGGGTTCTTC
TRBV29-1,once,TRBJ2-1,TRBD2,CSVLRLAGGLYNEQFF,TGCAGCGTTCTTCGACTAGCGGGAGGCCTATACAATGAGCAGTTCTTC
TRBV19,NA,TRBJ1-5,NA,CASGRVGQPQHF,TGTGCCAGTGGGAGGGTTGGGCAGCCCCAGCATTTT
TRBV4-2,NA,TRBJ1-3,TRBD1,CASSQVEGAAGNTIYF,TGTGCCAGCAGCCAAGTTGAGGGGGCGGCTGGAAACACCATATATTTT
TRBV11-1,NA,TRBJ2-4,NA,CASSLGGLSLAKNIQYF,TGTGCCAGCAGCTTAGGGGGGCTGTCTTTGGCCAAAAACATTCAGTACTTC
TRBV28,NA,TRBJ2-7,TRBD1,CASTTGRGTHSYEQYF,TGTGCCAGCACCACGGGCAGGGGGACCCACTCCTACGAGCAGTACTTC
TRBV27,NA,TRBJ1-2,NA,CASRPTGNYGYTF,TGTGCCAGCAGGCCAACAGGGAACTATGGCTACACCTTC
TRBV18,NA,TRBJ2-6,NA,CASSHDRSLVGANVLTF,TGTGCCAGCTCTCACGACAGGTCCCTTGTTGGGGCCAACGTCCTGACTTTC
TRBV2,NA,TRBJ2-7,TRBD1,CASSATGTGAEQYF,TGTGCCAGCAGTGCTACCGGGACAGGGGCCGAGCAGTACTTC
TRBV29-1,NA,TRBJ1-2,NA,CSVKTGDYGYTF,TGCAGCGTCAAGACAGGTGATTATGGCTACACCTTC